The 4 T cell receptor beta chains below come from one sample, sequenced in a study of CD8+ T cells in alopecia areata. The treatment is: oral pan-JAK inhibitor, 5-10 mg twice daily. RNA was isolated and reverse transcribed to cDNA, the sequencing template. Produced via immunoSEQ multiplex PCR; TCRdb's table is partial and in-frame only. The table has around 270,000 clones, about 62% seen once. The specimen comprised CD4+ T cells sorted from blood, sampled at week 24, from a patient treated with tofacitinib. The source of these receptors is a human donor with alopecia areata.

The V and J genes are TRBV29-1 and TRBJ1-1; a possible D gene is TRBD1 (5 bases). The CDR3 loop spans 13 amino acids. Germline V gene sequence: CDR1 SQVTM, CDR2 ANQGSEA. Trimming shortened V by 7 bases and J by 1 base, and 13 bases separated the two germline ends. The CDR3: CSARPGGNTEAFF. CDR3 nucleotides: TGCAGCGCACGACCTGGGGGGAACACTGAAGCTTTCTTT.

The V and J genes are TRBV25-1 and TRBJ2-7; D remains ambiguous. CDR1 MGHDK and CDR2 SYGVNS come from the germline V gene. The CDR3 has 14 amino acids. V was trimmed by 6 bases and J by 2 bases, leaving 14 bases between them. Written as DNA, the CDR3 is TGTGCCAGCAGCAAACCGACACCCCCCTACGAGCAGTACTTC. It translates to CASSKPTPPYEQYF.

To note about this clone: The sample holds other DNA sequences that translate to the same CDR3. The chain recombines TRBV20-1 with TRBJ2-1; no clear D gene. The V end lost 3 bases, the J end lost 4 bases, and 4 bases lay between the germline ends. The CDR3 consists of 11 residues. CDR1 and CDR2 (germline): DFQATT, SNEGSKA (reference sequence). CDR3 residues: CSARRYNEQFF. As DNA, the CDR3 is TGCAGTGCTAGGCGTTACAATGAGCAGTTCTTC.

In this sample, this clone turned up a few times. The chain has TRBV29-1 and TRBJ1-2, with D maybe TRBD1 (6 bases). Per the germline V gene, CDR1 is SQVTM and CDR2 is ANQGSEA. V shed 0 bases and J shed 7 bases, with 15 bases lying between them. The CDR3 is made up of 14 amino acids. The CDR3 region is CSVEDLRKDSGYTF. CDR3 DNA sequence: TGCAGCGTTGAAGATCTTCGCAAGGACAGTGGCTACACCTTC. Looking up the rest from reference TRBV29-1 and TRBJ1-2 gives the full variable domain: SAVISQKPSRDICQRGTSLTIQCQVDSQVTMMFWYRQQPGQSLTLIATANQGSEATYESGFVIDKFPISRPNLTFSTLTVSNMSPEDSSIYLCSVEDLRKDSGYTFGSGTRLTVV.